These 7 T cell receptor beta chains were sequenced from one sample in a study of CXCR3-negative and CXCR3-positive naive CD8 T cells. The libraries of TRB cDNA were constructed through 5' RACE using UMI labels. With the 5' RACE reads reprocessed, TCRdb shows one record per CDR3 protein and no DNA. This repertoire comprises roughly 48,000 distinct CDR3 sequences; its ten largest clones make up over 12%. The sample was memory CD8+ T cells from blood. These receptors came from a human donor in good health. Some clones in this sample may be carry-over from other donors' samples.

This rearrangement joins TRBV6-5 to TRBJ1-2; TCRdb designates TRBD1, a call that cannot be tested without DNA. CDR1 is MNHEY, CDR2 SVGAGI, per germline. This CDR3 contains 12 residues. The CDR3 region is CASTPYGGGYTF.

The gene calls are TRBV28 and TRBJ2-3; TCRdb's D call of TRBD2 is untestable without DNA. The CDR3 covers 14 residues. Germline V CDR1 and CDR2: MDHEN, SYDVKM. This CDR3 is CASSLGGMADTQYF.

The rearrangement links TRBV6-5 to TRBJ1-4. The CDR3 has 13 amino acids. CDR1 and CDR2 from the germline V gene are MNHEY and SVGAGI. CDR3 in amino acids: CASSYSHGEKLFF.

The chain uses TRBV29-1 and TRBJ1-4. CDR3 size: 14 residues. Germline V gives CDR1 SQVTM, CDR2 ANQGSEA. The CDR3 loop reads CSGIKEGPTEKLFF.

This chain uses TRBV25-1 with TRBJ2-5. The CDR3 length is 12 residues. Germline V gives CDR1 MGHDK, CDR2 SYGVNS. The CDR3 protein is CASSEPRETQYF.

The rearrangement links TRBV29-1 to TRBJ2-1; TCRdb's assignment of TRBD2 cannot be checked, as there is no DNA. Germline CDR1 reads SQVTM; CDR2 reads ANQGSEA. This CDR3 has 14 residues. The CDR3 loop reads CSVVGPNSYNEQFF.

The rearrangement joins TRBV13 to TRBJ2-7; TCRdb selects TRBD1, and the lack of DNA leaves this call unchecked. Germline V gives CDR1 PRHDT, CDR2 FYEKMQ (reference sequence). The CDR3 spans 14 residues. The CDR3 spells CASSFSGTGYEQYF. Full variable domain (missing parts from reference TRBV13 and TRBJ2-7): AAGVIQSPRHLIKEKRETATLKCYPIPRHDTVYWYQQGPGQDPQFLISFYEKMQSDKGSIPDRFSAQQFSDYHSELNMSSLELGDSALYFCASSFSGTGYEQYFGPGTRLTVT.